Following are 17 T cell receptor beta chains from one sample sequenced in a study of molecular identifiers for immune sequencing clone quantification. One entry per CDR3 protein, called by TCRdb with MiXCR from the PCR reads. Of just under 650,000 distinct CDR3 sequences in the sample, 15% to 20% were seen once. The source material was naive CD8+ T cells from blood, with Jurkat cell RNA spiked in. The subset here: FACS-sorted CD8+CD4-CCR7+CD45RA+ naive T cells. The source of these receptors is a human donor in good health. Some libraries in this study had Jurkat cell RNA spiked in.

The chain joins TRBV20-1 to TRBJ2-2, with D tentatively TRBD1 (5 bases). This CDR3 has 16 amino acids. Germline-derived CDR1 and CDR2 are DFQATT and SNEGSKA (reference sequence). V dropped 0 bases and J dropped 2 bases, with 13 bases sitting between them. The CDR3 loop is CSARDHDSQNTGELFF. The CDR3, as DNA: TGCAGTGCTAGAGATCACGACAGCCAAAACACCGGGGAGCTGTTTTTT.

This clonotype appeared many times. The chain carries TRBV20-1 and TRBJ2-7, with TRBD1 matching over 9 bases. CDR1 is DFQATT, CDR2 SNEGSKA, per germline (reference sequence). Unmatched junction bases numbered 11, after V lost 3 bases and J lost 5 bases. The CDR3 covers 15 residues. The CDR3 nucleotides are TGCAGTGCTAGTCCCCCGGACAGGGGATTTAACGAGCAGTACTTC. Protein: CSASPPDRGFNEQYF.

This clonotype has only a few counts. A read error may be the cause here, since a much bigger clone is one base away. This rearrangement joins TRBV23-1 to TRBJ2-5, with a tentative D call TRBD1 (7 bases). TRBV23-1 counts as an open reading frame of uncertain function. The CDR3 consists of 15 residues. The V end lost 2 bases, the J end lost 1 base, and 11 bases lay between the germline ends. The CDR3 DNA reads as TGCGCCAGCAGTCAAGGCCAGGGGGGCCAAGAGACCCAGTACTTC. This sequence encodes CASSQGQGGQETQYF.

Points on this clonotype: This sequence may be a read error, since a much larger clone differs from it by one base. The V call is TRBV28, the J call TRBJ1-1; D might be TRBD1 (5 bases). CDR3 length: 15 amino acids. CDR1 MDHEN and CDR2 SYDVKM come from the germline V gene. V was shortened by 2 bases and J by 1 base, with 11 bases between the two germline ends. The CDR3 DNA follows: TGTGCCAGCAGTTTAATTGGGGCCCCGAACACTGAAGCTTTCTTT. It yields the protein CASSLIGAPNTEAFF. Full variable domain (outside the CDR3, taken from reference TRBV28 and TRBJ1-1): DVKVTQSSRYLVKRTGEKVFLECVQDMDHENMFWYRQDPGLGLRLIYFSYDVKMKEKGDIPEGYSVSREKKERFSLILESASTNQTSMYLCASSLIGAPNTEAFFGQGTRLTVV.

This clonotype was counted at least ten times. The CDR3 DNA reads as TGTGCCAGCAGCCAGAAGGGACAGGGCGCTGAAGCTTTCTTT. Residues: CASSQKGQGAEAFF. The chain combines TRBV4-2 with TRBJ1-1, with TRBD1 identical over 9 bases. Trimming cost V 3 bases and J 6 bases; bases outside gene matches: 5. This CDR3 has 14 residues. Germline lookup yields CDR1 LGHNA and CDR2 YNFKEQ.

In regard to this clonotype: Germline and junction disagree at one end, which may indicate a read error. The chain is built from TRBV27 and TRBJ2-3, with D tentatively TRBD1 (6 bases). This CDR3 contains 15 residues. Germline V gives CDR1 MNHEY, CDR2 SMNVEV (reference sequence). The CDR3 DNA follows: TGTGCCAGCAGTTTGGGGGCTGGTAGCACAGATACGCGGTATTTT. Protein sequence: CASSLGAGSTDTRYF.

This clonotype appeared many times. The CDR3 protein is CASSQDSGAGLAGEQYF. CDR3 bases: TGCGCCAGCAGCCAAGACTCCGGGGCCGGCCTAGCGGGCGAGCAGTACTTC. This sequence joins TRBV4-3 and TRBJ2-7; 8 nucleotides line up with TRBD2. The CDR3 has 17 amino acids. Germline lookup yields CDR1 LGHNA and CDR2 YSLEER. V dropped 0 bases and J dropped 6; count of bases not matched to a gene: 13.

The table lists this clonotype with a few counts. The chain couples TRBV7-9 to TRBJ1-4; D is perhaps TRBD1 (5 bases). This CDR3 comprises 16 residues. The ends were cut back, 0 bases at V and 0 bases at J, with 8 bases in the middle. Germline values: CDR1 SEHNR, CDR2 FQNEAQ (reference sequence). CDR3 sequence reads: CASSLAGGTTNEKLFF. The CDR3 bases are TGTGCCAGCAGCTTAGCGGGGGGAACAACTAATGAAAAACTGTTTTTT.

This clonotype was seen many times. The chain joins TRBV24-1 to TRBJ2-3; D is uncertain. The CDR3 contains 12 residues. Per the germline V gene, CDR1 is KGHDR and CDR2 is SFDVKD. V lost 3 bases to trimming and J lost 10 bases, with 10 bases between them. The CDR3 region has the DNA TGTGCCACCAGTGATGAGTCTGAAGCGCAGTATTTT. Translating it yields CATSDESEAQYF.

In regard to this clonotype: A much larger clone lies one base from this, so it may be a read error. The gene calls are TRBV7-9 and TRBJ1-3, with D perhaps matching TRBD1 (6 bases). The CDR3 is 16 amino acids. Germline V lookup: CDR1 SEHNR, CDR2 FQNEAQ (reference sequence). The CDR3, as DNA: TGTGCCAGCAGCTTAATCGGACAGCTCTCTGGAAGCACCATATATTTT. Its translation: CASSLIGQLSGSTIYF.

This clonotype was counted ten times or more. The J gene is TRBJ1-1, the V gene TRBV7-9; D gene ambiguous. V was pared by 5 bases and J by 5 bases, with 12 bases between. The CDR3 extends over 13 amino acids. The germline CDR1 and CDR2 sequences are SEHNR and FQNEAQ (reference sequence). The CDR3 region has the DNA TGTGCCAGCAGCACGGGAGCAGAGACTGAAGCTTTCTTT. The encoded protein is CASSTGAETEAFF.

This clonotype came up many times. The chain carries TRBV11-2 and TRBJ2-1, with D unresolved. Trimming removed 1 base at V and 0 bases at J, with 10 bases between. The CDR3 runs 16 residues. Per germline, CDR1 SGHAT and CDR2 FQNNGV. CDR3 protein: CASSLGSWSSYNEQFF. In DNA, the CDR3 is TGTGCCAGCAGCTTAGGTAGCTGGAGCTCCTACAATGAGCAGTTCTTC.

The sample holds a few counts of this clonotype. V usage is TRBV6-5 and J usage is TRBJ2-7; 7 bases are a match to TRBD2. Germline lookup yields CDR1 MNHEY and CDR2 SVGAGI. After removal of 5 bases from V and 1 base from J, the junction contained 8 bases not matched to a gene. CDR3 length: 15 residues. DNA for the CDR3: TGTGCCAGCAGTCAAGCGGGACTCGGATCCTACGAGCAGTACTTC. Residues: CASSQAGLGSYEQYF.

The table lists this clonotype with a count of one. A much larger clone lies one base from this, so it may be a read error. V is TRBV6-1 and J is TRBJ2-7, with D maybe TRBD2 (7 bases). Germline assignment: CDR1 MNHNS and CDR2 SASEGT. The V gene lost 8 bases and the J gene lost 6 bases, with 14 bases spanning the gap. The CDR3 extends over 12 amino acids. CDR3 region: CASAYGGLEQYF. The CDR3 DNA is TGTGCCAGCGCATACGGGGGGCTCGAGCAGTACTTC.

In regard to this clonotype: A single base separates this from a much larger clone, so it may be a read error. The CDR3 protein is CASSSRRGGEKLFF. The CDR3, as DNA: TGTGCCAGCAGCAGCCGTAGGGGCGGTGAAAAACTGTTTTTT. This chain connects TRBV13 to TRBJ1-4; perhaps TRBD1 as D (5 bases). Trimming pared 5 bases from V and 7 bases from J, leaving 14 bases between. CDR1 is PRHDT, CDR2 FYEKMQ, per germline (reference sequence). This CDR3 is built from 14 residues.

Details on this clonotype: With a much larger clone just one base away, this may be a read error. The genes are TRBV18 and TRBJ2-7; TRBD1 might be the D (5 bases). This CDR3 contains 15 residues. Trimming removed 4 bases at V and 1 base at J, with 14 bases between. CDR1 and CDR2 (germline): KGHSH, LQKENI. This chain's CDR3 is CASSLGGHGSYEQYF. The CDR3 DNA follows: TGTGCCAGCTCACTGGGCGGACACGGATCCTACGAGCAGTACTTC.

This clonotype was counted ten times or more. This chain uses TRBV7-9 with TRBJ2-5, with 7 positions matching TRBD1. Germline V gene lookup returns CDR1 SEHNR and CDR2 FQNEAQ (reference sequence). The CDR3 is 14 amino acids. After removal of 5 bases from V and 3 bases from J, the junction contained 6 bases not matched to a gene. The chain's CDR3 is CASSRVTGKETQYF. CDR3 coding DNA: TGTGCCAGCAGCCGAGTGACAGGGAAAGAGACCCAGTACTTC. Complete variable domain (other parts from reference TRBV7-9 and TRBJ2-5): DTGVSQNPRHKITKRGQNVTFRCDPISEHNRLYWYRQTLGQGPEFLTYFQNEAQLEKSRLLSDRFSAERPKGSFSTLEIQRTEQGDSAMYLCASSRVTGKETQYFGPGTRLLVL.